This T cell receptor beta chain was recorded in a study of T cell responses to AZD1222 COVID-19 vaccine. J gave up 4 bases and V 3 bases, and 5 bases lay outside the gene matches. CDR1 is LGHDT, CDR2 YNNKEL, per germline (reference sequence). This CDR3 region has 15 residues. TCRdb keeps only in-frame clones here, not all; method: immunoSEQ multiplex PCR. The repertoire holds 150,000 to 200,000 clones, with roughly nine tenths as singletons. This TCR was sampled from an adult in good health. The rearrangement links TRBV3-1 (or the pseudogene TRBV3-2) to TRBJ1-4; 7 bases agree with TRBD1. Sequenced material: peripheral blood, taken on day 0 of AZD1222 vaccination. Here the CDR3 reads CASSHQTGDNEKLFF. The CDR3 DNA is TGTGCCAGCAGCCATCAAACAGGGGATAATGAAAAACTGTTTTTT.